This is a list of T cell receptor beta chains from one sample in a study of beta chain features in type 1 diabetes. Generated by immunoSEQ multiplex PCR, the TCRdb table keeps only in-frame clones and is missing some. The sample records tens of thousands of clones, around 68% being singletons. The material sequenced was stem cell memory CD4+ T cells from blood. The receptors come from a woman in her forties with type 1 diabetes. Each CDR3 is given with its conserved first and last residue. Each record gives: clone size, V gene, J gene, D gene, CDR3 length, CDR3 protein, CDR3 DNA. The D gene is left open where the match is weak. The size field is filled for only some rows; it gives once, few, many or a size class.

-	TRBV6-6	TRBJ1-2	TRBD1	15	CASSRGTEASSGYTF	TGTGCCAGCAGTCGCGGGACAGAAGCGTCTTCGGGCTACACCTTC
-	TRBV19	TRBJ2-2	-	14	CASSIFTNTGELFF	TGTGCCAGTAGTATTTTCACGAACACCGGGGAGCTGTTTTTT
-	TRBV28	TRBJ2-2	-	16	CASSLSPDFNTGELFF	TGTGCCAGCAGTTTATCCCCGGACTTCAACACCGGGGAGCTGTTTTTT
-	TRBV7-2	TRBJ2-2	-	14	CASSLGTKTGELFF	TGTGCCAGCAGCTTAGGGACAAAAACCGGGGAGCTGTTTTTT
-	TRBV19	TRBJ2-5	TRBD2	12	CASGTNQETQYF	TGTGCCAGCGGGACTAACCAAGAGACCCAGTACTTC
-	TRBV9	TRBJ1-2	-	13	CASSVGGGEGYTF	TGTGCCAGCAGCGTAGGAGGGGGAGAAGGCTACACCTTC
-	TRBV2	TRBJ2-2	TRBD1	15	CASRTRTGLTGELFF	TGTGCCAGCAGGACAAGGACAGGGTTAACCGGGGAGCTGTTTTTT
-	TRBV5-1	TRBJ2-5	-	14	CASSLGQRQETQYF	TGCGCCAGCAGCTTGGGCCAGCGCCAAGAGACCCAGTACTTC
-	TRBV5-1	TRBJ2-1	TRBD2	13	CASSWRLASEQFF	TGCGCCAGCAGCTGGAGACTAGCGAGTGAGCAGTTCTTC
-	TRBV7-3	TRBJ2-1	TRBD2	16	CASSSDGTSVWNEQFF	TGTGCCAGCAGCTCAGATGGGACTAGCGTCTGGAATGAGCAGTTCTTC
-	TRBV7-2	TRBJ1-6	TRBD1	13	CASSWDRGTPLHF	TGTGCCAGCAGCTGGGACAGGGGTACACCCCTCCACTTT
-	TRBV4-3	TRBJ1-2	-	18	CASSQDVGSTTHNYGYTF	TGCGCCAGCAGCCAAGATGTTGGGTCGACAACACATAACTATGGCTACACCTTC
-	TRBV6-1	TRBJ1-5	-	10	CASSRQPQHF	TGTGCCAGCAGCCGGCAGCCCCAGCATTTT
few	TRBV7-9	TRBJ2-2	-	14	CASSEGLNTGELFF	TGTGCCAGCAGCGAAGGACTGAACACCGGGGAGCTGTTTTTT
once	TRBV10-3	TRBJ2-1	-	14	CAISQGTLDNEQFF	TGTGCCATCAGTCAGGGTACCCTGGACAATGAGCAGTTCTTC
-	TRBV7-2	TRBJ2-1	TRBD2	13	CASSGRVGDEQFF	TGTGCCAGCAGCGGGAGGGTCGGCGATGAGCAGTTCTTC